A selection of T cell receptor beta chains follows, all from one sample in a study of control samples from healthy donors and cancer patients. TCRdb keeps only in-frame clones here, not all; method: immunoSEQ multiplex PCR. The sample shows 130,000 to 150,000 clones, 92% of them seen only once. The sequenced material came from blood. These receptors were obtained from a man aged 30 to 45 in good health. Both conserved end residues are part of each CDR3. The D gene is left open where the match is weak. Clone size is shown for a subset of rows, as once, few, many or a class of expanded clone.

V gene,D gene,J gene,clone size,CDR3 DNA,CDR3 protein
TRBV5-6,NA,TRBJ2-6,NA,TGTGCCAGCAGCTTCAAGGGTTTAGGGTCTGGGGCCAACGTCCTGACTTTC,CASSFKGLGSGANVLTF
TRBV18,NA,TRBJ1-1,NA,TGTGCCAGCTCACCGTCGGGGCTAACTGAAGCTTTCTTT,CASSPSGLTEAFF
TRBV5-1,NA,TRBJ2-3,NA,TGCGCCAGCAGCTTGGGGCAGTACACAGATACGCAGTATTTT,CASSLGQYTDTQYF
TRBV10-3,NA,TRBJ1-2,NA,TGTGCCATCAGGCCCACCCGGGAATCCTATGGCTACACCTTC,CAIRPTRESYGYTF
TRBV5-8,TRBD2,TRBJ2-1,once,TGTGCCAGCAGCTTTAGAACTAGCGGGAGGGCGGCTGAGCAGTTCTTC,CASSFRTSGRAAEQFF
TRBV28,TRBD1,TRBJ2-7,NA,TGTGCCAGCAGTTTTCCGGGACAGTCGCTTTACGAGCAGTACTTC,CASSFPGQSLYEQYF
TRBV6-2/TRBV6-3,TRBD2,TRBJ2-2,NA,TGTGCCAGCAGTGCGGGACTAGCGGGAGTGCGCACCGGGGAGCTGTTTTTT,CASSAGLAGVRTGELFF
TRBV6-6,NA,TRBJ1-2,NA,TGTGCCAGCAGTGCGCCGGGGGGCTACACCTTC,CASSAPGGYTF
TRBV6-5,TRBD2,TRBJ2-1,NA,TGTGCCAGCAGTCCCAAAGGCGGGGGGTACGATGAGCAGTTCTTC,CASSPKGGGYDEQFF
TRBV9,TRBD2,TRBJ2-5,NA,TGTGCCAGCAGTGCGGCCCCGGGACTAGAAGAGACCCAGTACTTC,CASSAAPGLEETQYF
TRBV5-4,NA,TRBJ1-1,once,TGTGCCAGCAGCTTGAAGGGGTTGAACACTGAAGCTTTCTTT,CASSLKGLNTEAFF
TRBV25-1,NA,TRBJ2-3,NA,TGTGCCAGCAGTGTCACAGATACGCAGTATTTT,CASSVTDTQYF
TRBV10-3,TRBD2,TRBJ2-3,few,TGTGCCATCAGACAGACTAGCGGGAGCACAGATACGCAGTATTTT,CAIRQTSGSTDTQYF
TRBV24-1,TRBD1,TRBJ2-7,NA,TGTGCCACCAGTGATCGGGACAGGACCTACGAGCAGTACTTC,CATSDRDRTYEQYF
TRBV6-5,NA,TRBJ2-2,NA,TGTGCCAGCAGTTACGGGGGAAACACCGGGGAGCTGTTTTTT,CASSYGGNTGELFF
TRBV21-1,NA,TRBJ1-5,NA,TGTGCCAGCAGCAAAGTGGGGACAGAACTGAATAGCAATCAGCCCCAGCATTTT,CASSKVGTELNSNQPQHF